This section outlines one T cell receptor (beta chain) sequence together with its context. Its antigen is still unknown. RNA transcripts gave rise to amplified TCR beta CDR3 regions. The primer set for the first-round RT-PCR of the TCR CDR3 was HTBI. TCRdb analysed the multiplex PCR reads with MiXCR anew, one entry per CDR3 protein. The table includes about 400,000 distinct CDR3 sequences, about 15% detected once. This entry comes from a study of T cells in Graves' hyperthyroidism and ophthalmopathy. Overall study results and limits: Prediction of ophthalmopathy progression came a median roughly 6.6 months pre-onset.

CDR1 is DFQATT and CDR2 is SNEGSKA in the germline V gene (reference sequence). V was trimmed by 1 base and J by 4 bases, leaving 19 bases between them. The CDR3 sequence is 17 residues long. Each patient was aged 18 to 65 and had newly diagnosed hyperthyroidism of under 2 months' duration. More than 9.5 ml fresh peripheral blood yielded the PBMCs. The specimen sequenced was blood. The source is a woman younger than 45 with Graves' hyperthyroidism. The rearrangement joins TRBV20-1 to TRBJ1-4, with D possibly matching TRBD1 (5 bases). The CDR3 loop is CSARVSQGSIGNEKLFF. CDR3 nucleotides: TGCAGTGCTAGAGTGTCGCAGGGAAGTATTGGTAATGAAAAACTGTTTTTT.